A single sample gave rise to the 7 T cell receptor beta chains below, sequenced in a study of T cells in Graves' hyperthyroidism and ophthalmopathy. RNA transcripts provided the source from which TCR beta CDR3 regions were amplified. First-round RT-PCR of the TCR CDR3 relied on the HTBI primer set. Each CDR3 protein gets one entry after TCRdb re-called the multiplex PCR reads with MiXCR. The table has about 720,000 distinct CDR3 sequences, about 15% seen once. The sequenced sample was blood. These receptors were taken from a man aged 18 to 30 with Graves' hyperthyroidism.

This clonotype occurred a few times. The chain links TRBV20-1 to TRBJ1-2; D is possibly TRBD1 (5 bases). Trimming took 3 bases from V and 10 from J, leaving 24 bases between them. The CDR3 has 15 residues. Germline CDR1 DFQATT, CDR2 SNEGSKA (reference sequence). The CDR3 DNA sequence: TGCAGTGCTAGTCTCCAGGGCGCCTCCTCTAGATTCTACACCTTC. Its translation: CSASLQGASSRFYTF.

This chain joins TRBV29-1 and TRBJ1-5; a weak D match, TRBD1 (5 bases). The germline V gene encodes CDR1 SQVTM and CDR2 ANQGSEA. This CDR3 is 11 amino acids long. The ends were cut back, 7 bases at V and 7 bases at J, with 11 bases in the middle. CDR3 sequence (DNA): TGCAGCGGGGTCGGGGGGCAGCCCCAGCATTTT. Residues: CSGVGGQPQHF.

About this clonotype: A much larger clone is a single base away; this may be a read error. The chain is built from TRBV28 and TRBJ2-1; 7 positions match TRBD2. Trimming cost V 8 bases and J 7 bases; bases outside gene matches: 11. This CDR3 is built from 14 residues. Germline CDR1 and CDR2: MDHEN and SYDVKM. CDR3 amino acids: CASGPLGRANEQFF. The CDR3 DNA sequence: TGTGCCAGCGGCCCTCTAGGGAGGGCAAATGAGCAGTTCTTC.

V gene TRBV7-2 combines with J gene TRBJ1-5; no clear D gene. This CDR3 has 12 amino acids. The germline gives CDR1 SGHTA, CDR2 FQGNSA. V was trimmed by 5 bases and J by 8 bases, leaving 10 bases between them. The CDR3 coding sequence is TGTGCCAGCAGCCGTGAGGCGGAGCCCCAGCATTTT. Protein sequence: CASSREAEPQHF.

This clonotype was seen only once. This chain uses TRBV18 with TRBJ2-3; maybe TRBD2 (6 bases). The germline CDR1 and CDR2 sequences are KGHSH and LQKENI. Trimming took off 3 bases at V and 0 bases at J, with 10 bases between the two ends. This CDR3 contains 15 residues. The CDR3 sequence is CASSPRRASTDTQYF. DNA of the CDR3: TGTGCCAGCTCACCCCGGAGGGCAAGCACAGATACGCAGTATTTT.

This clonotype was counted a few times. The CDR3 DNA is TGTGCCAGCAGCGTAGCAGGGGCACTGGAAAAACTGTTTTTT. Amino acid sequence: CASSVAGALEKLFF. The chain combines TRBV28 with TRBJ1-4, with D possibly being TRBD1 (6 bases). V dropped 6 bases and J dropped 8 bases, with 16 bases sitting between them. This CDR3 region has 14 residues. Germline CDR1 and CDR2: MDHEN and SYDVKM.

This chain connects TRBV20-1 to TRBJ2-1; 7 nucleotides agree with TRBD2. V gave up 6 bases and J gave up 6 bases; unmatched junction bases: 5. Germline-derived CDR1 and CDR2 are DFQATT and SNEGSKA (reference sequence). The CDR3 runs to 12 residues. CDR3 nucleotides: TGCAGTGCGGGCGGGAGCAGCAATGAGCAGTTCTTC. Protein: CSAGGSSNEQFF.